This is a list of T cell receptor beta chains from one sample in a study of PD-L1 blockade in urothelial cancer. This table comes from immunoSEQ multiplex PCR, and its TCRdb copy is limited to in-frame clones, with some not included. The sample includes roughly 52,000 clones, about four fifths of them seen just once. The source material was PBMCs, sampled around atezolizumab (anti-PD-L1) treatment. These receptors were obtained from a man in his fifties or sixties with urothelial cancer. Both conserved end residues are part of each CDR3. The order of the fields is V gene, J gene, clone size, D gene, CDR3 protein. D genes are given only for firm matches. Only some rows state a clone size, as once, few, many or a class for expanded clones.

TRBV5-1,TRBJ2-1,.,TRBD1,CASSLGDRVGEQFF
TRBV27,TRBJ2-1,.,.,CASSLRGYYNEQFF
TRBV6-5,TRBJ2-7,.,.,CATATSPYEQYF
TRBV18,TRBJ2-5,.,TRBD1,CASSTGAETQYF
TRBV6-5,TRBJ2-5,.,.,CASTLTPGLQETQYF
TRBV28,TRBJ2-6,.,.,CASSLRGIGLEPVSGANVLTF
TRBV19,TRBJ2-6,.,TRBD2,CASTSGNSGANVLTF
TRBV7-9,TRBJ2-7,.,TRBD2,CASSSTSGSPYEQYF
TRBV7-9,TRBJ1-4,.,.,CASSRAATNEKLFF
TRBV4-3,TRBJ2-3,.,TRBD1,CASSQRQGSTDTQYF
TRBV9,TRBJ2-7,.,TRBD1,CASSVEGTGGEQYF
TRBV28,TRBJ2-7,.,TRBD2,CASSQTSGMVYEQYF
TRBV19,TRBJ1-4,.,.,CASSITDGGPVGKLFF
TRBV19,TRBJ2-4,.,TRBD2,CASGEREGAKNIQYF
TRBV4-3,TRBJ2-5,.,TRBD1,CASSQELQGRETQYF
TRBV5-5,TRBJ2-7,.,.,CASSFTRHTSYEQYF
TRBV9,TRBJ1-1,.,TRBD1,CASSVHRGPGTEAFF
TRBV10-1,TRBJ1-1,.,TRBD1,CASKGTGVNTEAFF
TRBV2,TRBJ1-4,.,TRBD1,CASSGTGATGEKLFF
TRBV25-1,TRBJ2-6,once,.,CASSGRISGANVLTF
TRBV11-2,TRBJ2-3,.,.,CASSSIRQAVTQYF
TRBV7-2,TRBJ2-3,.,TRBD2,CASSPGLAGGTDTQYF
TRBV4-3,TRBJ2-7,.,TRBD1,CASSQGTGTDTYEQYF
TRBV19,TRBJ2-3,.,TRBD2,CASSILAGGITDTQYF
TRBV19,TRBJ2-5,.,TRBD2,CASSIGGGGAGETQYF
TRBV9,TRBJ2-1,.,.,CASSVELSGAYNEQFF
TRBV27,TRBJ2-2,.,.,CASSRQDSNTGELFF
TRBV5-1,TRBJ1-3,once,.,CASSLEGAASSGNTIYF
TRBV28,TRBJ2-5,.,TRBD1,CASSLWGQGWQETQYF
TRBV7-2,TRBJ2-3,once,.,CASSLYTNTDTQYF
TRBV28,TRBJ2-1,.,TRBD2,CASSAAGGNSWGNEQFF
TRBV27,TRBJ2-7,.,.,CASSLVRGNEQYF
TRBV11-2,TRBJ2-7,.,.,CASSSRRSHEQYF
TRBV7-6,TRBJ2-7,.,TRBD1,CASSLAHGQGYEQYF
TRBV28,TRBJ2-7,.,.,CASSPQDYEQYF
TRBV7-7,TRBJ2-1,.,.,CASSLGQSGYNEQFF
TRBV7-2,TRBJ2-5,.,TRBD1,CASSSKQGARTIETQYF
TRBV7-2,TRBJ2-7,.,.,CASSLVSLSYEQYF
TRBV5-1,TRBJ1-2,once,TRBD1,CASSERTGEANYGYTF
TRBV11-3,TRBJ2-1,.,TRBD1,CASSLDGGQGAGGYNEQFF
TRBV6-5,TRBJ1-5,few,.,CASSNNAGSQPQHF
TRBV29-1,TRBJ2-3,few,.,CSAPMPWTGTDTQYF
TRBV10-3,TRBJ2-7,.,TRBD1,CAIRGTGEGSYEQYF
TRBV2,TRBJ2-7,.,TRBD1,CASSRAGQGDEQYF
TRBV7-6,TRBJ2-7,few,TRBD2,CASSLGLTSGAREQYF